The 27 T cell receptor beta chains given below trace back to one sample, sequenced in a study of T cell repertoires in cytomegalovirus infection. These receptors' antigens are unknown. TCRdb called the reads again in MiXCR, with one record for every CDR3 protein. The sample lists hundreds of thousands of distinct CDR3 sequences; about two fifths were seen once. The source material was cultured PBMCs, sampled from culture after CMV antigen stimulation. These receptors were collected from a human donor in good health (CMV status not recorded). Some clones in this sample may be carry-over from other donors' samples.

This clonotype was counted between two and nine times. J is TRBJ1-1 and V is TRBV7-2; D is undetermined. The CDR3 is 14 amino acids. Germline assignment: CDR1 SGHTA and CDR2 FQGNSA. Trimming removed 5 bases at V and 1 base at J, with 11 bases between. This CDR3 reads CASSPRAANTEAFF. CDR3 in DNA: TGTGCCAGCAGCCCACGGGCAGCGAACACTGAAGCTTTCTTT. The full variable domain, rest sourced from reference TRBV7-2 and TRBJ1-1, is GAGVSQSPSNKVTEKGKDVELRCDPISGHTALYWYRQSLGQGLEFLIYFQGNSAPDKSGLPSDRFSAERTGGSVSTLTIQRTQQEDSAVYLCASSPRAANTEAFFGQGTRLTVV.

This clonotype was seen at least ten times. This chain joins TRBV7-8 and TRBJ1-2, with 7 nucleotides matching TRBD1. V was pared by 4 bases and J by 1 base, with 9 bases of the junction left unmatched. The CDR3 extends over 16 amino acids. Germline assignment: CDR1 SGHVS and CDR2 FQNEAQ. The CDR3 reads CASSSLTGDLNYGYTF. The CDR3 DNA reads as TGTGCCAGCAGCTCCCTTACAGGGGATCTTAACTATGGCTACACCTTC.

The chain joins TRBV2 to TRBJ2-1; no firm D call. The length of the CDR3 is 13 residues. V was clipped by 7 bases and J by 3 bases, with 10 bases between them. Germline V gives CDR1 SNHLY, CDR2 FYNNEI. CDR3 coding DNA: TGTGCCAGCACCCCCTGGGGCTACAATGAGCAGTTCTTC. It specifies CASTPWGYNEQFF.

This clonotype was detected a few times. CDR3 DNA: TGTGCCAGCAGCCCCCTGGGCGGGACCTACGAGCAGTACTTC. This sequence encodes CASSPLGGTYEQYF. V and J are TRBV7-6 and TRBJ2-7; perhaps TRBD2 as D (6 bases). V was clipped by 5 bases and J by 2 bases, with 13 bases between them. This CDR3 is 14 amino acids long. Germline V gene data show CDR1 as SGHVS and CDR2 as FNYEAQ.

This clonotype showed up just a few times. The DNA of the CDR3 is TGTGCCAGCAGATCCTTGGGCCGCTTTGAGCAGTTCTTC. Amino acids: CASRSLGRFEQFF. The chain recombines TRBV7-6 with TRBJ2-1; D gene unclear. CDR1 and CDR2 from the germline V gene are SGHVS and FNYEAQ. Trimming pared 6 bases from V and 9 bases from J, leaving 15 bases between. The length of the CDR3 is 13 residues.

The chain couples TRBV6-6 to TRBJ1-1; D is uncertain. CDR1 is MNHNY and CDR2 is SVGAGI in the germline V gene (reference sequence). The CDR3 covers 13 residues. The V end lost 5 bases, the J end lost 0 bases, and 7 bases lay between the germline ends. In DNA form, the CDR3 reads TGTGCCAGCAGTATACCGGTGAACACTGAAGCTTTCTTT. Its translation is CASSIPVNTEAFF.

Only a few counts were recorded for this clonotype. The chain combines TRBV11-2 with TRBJ2-1; TRBD2 might be the D (6 bases). The CDR3 runs to 15 residues. Trimming took 3 bases from V and 2 from J, leaving 11 bases between them. Germline assignment: CDR1 SGHAT and CDR2 FQNNGV. The CDR3 bases are TGTGCCAGCAGCTTCGGGGGAGGAGCCTACAATGAGCAGTTCTTC. This translates into CASSFGGGAYNEQFF. The complete variable domain, with remaining parts taken from reference TRBV11-2 and TRBJ2-1, reads EAGVAQSPRYKIIEKRQSVAFWCNPISGHATLYWYQQILGQGPKLLIQFQNNGVVDDSQLPKDRFSAERLKGVDSTLKIQPAKLEDSAVYLCASSFGGGAYNEQFFGPGTRLTVL.

The chain employs TRBV7-2 and TRBJ2-7, with TRBD1 identical over 7 bases. This CDR3 is 15 amino acids long. J gave up 2 bases and V 3 bases, and 7 bases lay outside the gene matches. Germline values: CDR1 SGHTA, CDR2 FQGNSA. CDR3 sequence (DNA): TGTGCCAGCAGCTTTACAGGGGACGGGGCCTACGAGCAGTACTTC. Its translation: CASSFTGDGAYEQYF.

This rearrangement joins TRBV7-2 to TRBJ2-5; the match to TRBD2 covers 7 bases. The CDR3 contains 12 residues. CDR1 is SGHTA and CDR2 is FQGNSA in the germline V gene. Trimming removed 6 bases from V and 10 bases from J; junction bases left unmatched: 8. The CDR3 region is CASRNHPGGQYF. The CDR3 DNA reads as TGTGCCAGCAGAAACCACCCGGGGGGCCAGTACTTC.

The chain is built from TRBV12-3 or TRBV12-4 and TRBJ2-1, with 9 bases that match TRBD2. The V gene end was trimmed by 6 bases and the J gene end by 9 bases; junction bases not matched to a gene: 15. The CDR3 runs to 16 residues. The CDR3 reads CASSLRGLAGRVEQFF. Written as DNA, the CDR3 is TGTGCCAGCAGCCTCCGGGGTCTAGCGGGAAGAGTTGAGCAGTTCTTC.

V is TRBV9 and J is TRBJ1-2, with TRBD1 as a possible D gene (5 bases). The V end lost 0 bases, the J end lost 8 bases, and 14 bases lay between the germline ends. The CDR3 has 14 amino acids. From germline, CDR1 is SGDLS and CDR2 YYNGEE. The CDR3 loop is CASSVGTRVRGYTF. CDR3 sequence (DNA): TGTGCCAGCAGCGTAGGGACCAGGGTACGAGGCTACACCTTC.

This rearrangement joins TRBV9 to TRBJ1-5; D remains ambiguous. The CDR3 extends over 20 amino acids. In germline, CDR1 is SGDLS, CDR2 YYNGEE. The V and J ends lost 2 bases and 0 bases respectively, with 24 bases between them. CDR3 loop: CASSVYTRAKRRVSNQPQHF. In DNA form, the CDR3 reads TGTGCCAGCAGCGTCTACACCCGGGCCAAAAGACGCGTTAGCAATCAGCCCCAGCATTTT.

This clonotype showed up just a few times. The rearrangement links TRBV20-1 to TRBJ2-3, with TRBD2 matching over 8 bases. Germline CDR1 DFQATT, CDR2 SNEGSKA (reference sequence). The CDR3 has 15 residues. V was clipped by 1 base and J by 1 base; unmatched bases: 4. The CDR3 coding sequence is TGCAGTGCTAGAGGGGTAGCGGGACGCACAGATACGCAGTATTTT. Residues: CSARGVAGRTDTQYF.

This clonotype appeared a few times. The chain is built from TRBV6-5 and TRBJ2-3, with D tentatively TRBD1 or TRBD2 (5 bases each). Trimming removed 7 bases from V and 4 bases from J, with 12 bases in between. The germline CDR1 and CDR2 sequences are MNHEY and SVGAGI. This CDR3 has 13 amino acids. The CDR3 nucleotides read TGTGCCAGCACTCGGGGCAGAGCAGATACGCAGTATTTT. Its protein product is CASTRGRADTQYF.

The gene calls are TRBV12-3 or TRBV12-4 and TRBJ2-3; D unresolved. The CDR3 covers 13 residues. The V and J ends lost 5 bases and 2 bases respectively, with 8 bases between them. This chain's CDR3 is CASSVQSTDTQYF. The CDR3 coding sequence is TGTGCCAGCAGTGTCCAATCCACAGATACGCAGTATTTT.

The sample holds many counts of this clonotype. This rearrangement joins TRBV7-8 to TRBJ1-4; weak D call: TRBD1 (5 bases). There are 16 residues in the CDR3. The germline CDR1 and CDR2 sequences are SGHVS and FQNEAQ. V gave up 0 bases and J gave up 6 bases, with 14 bases separating them. DNA of the CDR3: TGTGCCAGCAGCTTAGCTGGCCAGGGAGGGGATGAAAAACTGTTTTTT. Translating it yields CASSLAGQGGDEKLFF. Full variable domain (remainder filled in from reference TRBV7-8 and TRBJ1-4): GAGVSQSPRYKVAKRGQDVALRCDPISGHVSLFWYQQALGQGPEFLTYFQNEAQLDKSGLPSDRFFAERPEGSVSTLKIQRTQQEDSAVYLCASSLAGQGGDEKLFFGSGTQLSVL.

The CDR3 loop is CASSFWDTDNNEQFF. The CDR3 coding sequence is TGTGCCAGCAGTTTTTGGGACACGGATAACAATGAGCAGTTCTTC. The V gene is TRBV28, the J gene TRBJ2-1; possible D gene TRBD1, 6 bases. Trimming took off 3 bases at V and 5 bases at J, with 14 bases between the two ends. The CDR3 is made up of 15 amino acids. Germline values: CDR1 MDHEN, CDR2 SYDVKM. Complete variable domain (other parts from reference TRBV28 and TRBJ2-1): DVKVTQSSRYLVKRTGEKVFLECVQDMDHENMFWYRQDPGLGLRLIYFSYDVKMKEKGDIPEGYSVSREKKERFSLILESASTNQTSMYLCASSFWDTDNNEQFFGPGTRLTVL.

This clonotype showed up many times. The CDR3 here is CASSYSGTTSSYEQYF. Written as DNA, the CDR3 is TGTGCCAGCAGCTACTCCGGGACTACCAGCTCCTACGAGCAGTACTTC. The V gene is TRBV7-2, the J gene TRBJ2-7; 7 bases match TRBD2. This CDR3 contains 16 residues. Germline loops: CDR1 SGHTA, CDR2 FQGNSA. Trimming removed 4 bases from V and 0 bases from J; junction bases left unmatched: 9.

This sequence joins TRBV6-2 or TRBV6-3 and TRBJ1-6, with a weak D call TRBD1 (5 bases). The germline V and J ends were trimmed by 6 bases and 8 bases, with 14 bases remaining between them. The CDR3 consists of 14 residues. The V gene's germline CDR1 is MNHEY and CDR2 SVGEGT. The chain's CDR3 is CASSRGSRDSPLHF. CDR3 nucleotides: TGTGCCAGCAGCCGGGGCAGTCGGGATTCACCCCTCCACTTT.

This chain links TRBV2 with TRBJ1-1; D remains unclear. V lost 1 base to trimming and J lost 12 bases, with 12 bases between them. CDR3 size: 12 residues. In germline, CDR1 is SNHLY, CDR2 FYNNEI. In nucleotides, the CDR3 is TGTGCCAGCAGTGAAGAGAGCCAAAGGTCTTTCTTT. This encodes CASSEESQRSFF.

CDR3 protein: CSAIATANTEAFF. For the CDR3, the DNA is TGCAGTGCTATCGCGACAGCGAACACTGAAGCTTTCTTT. V and J are TRBV20-1 and TRBJ1-1, with a tentative D call TRBD1 (5 bases). Trimming stripped 4 bases from V and 1 base from J, with 10 bases between. CDR3 size: 13 residues. Germline V gene data show CDR1 as DFQATT and CDR2 as SNEGSKA (reference sequence).

This clonotype was seen a few times. CDR3 sequence reads: CASSQGAEQYF. CDR3 bases: TGTGCCAGCAGTCAGGGGGCGGAGCAGTACTTC. The chain combines TRBV6-2 or TRBV6-3 with TRBJ2-7; 8 nucleotides match TRBD1. The CDR3 totals 11 residues. Per the germline V gene, CDR1 is MNHEY and CDR2 is SVGEGT. J lost 7 bases, V lost 5 bases, and 1 base had no gene match.

This chain links TRBV3-1 with TRBJ2-3; D possibly corresponds to TRBD2 (5 bases). Germline values: CDR1 LGHDT, CDR2 YNNKEL (reference sequence). V gave up 0 bases and J gave up 14 bases, with 18 bases separating them. This CDR3 is 14 amino acids long. The CDR3 loop reads CASSQDPEERLWYF. The CDR3 DNA sequence: TGTGCCAGCAGCCAAGACCCGGAGGAACGCTTATGGTATTTT.

The chain joins TRBV28 to TRBJ1-5; D perhaps matches TRBD1 (5 bases). This CDR3 has 15 amino acids. Germline V gene sequence: CDR1 MDHEN, CDR2 SYDVKM. V lost 8 bases, J lost 2 bases, and 16 bases lay in between. CDR3 nucleotide sequence: TGTGCCAGCCGAGCCTTGGGGGTGCGCAATCAGCCCCAGCATTTT. Residues: CASRALGVRNQPQHF.

The J gene is TRBJ2-5, the V gene TRBV7-6; D is possibly TRBD2 (5 bases). This CDR3 comprises 16 residues. Trimming shortened V by 2 bases and J by 4 bases, and 17 bases separated the two germline ends. The germline V gene has CDR1 SGHVS and CDR2 FNYEAQ. The CDR3 is CASSLKLPGSGETQYF. The DNA for the CDR3 is TGTGCCAGCAGCTTAAAACTACCGGGGTCGGGAGAGACCCAGTACTTC. Full variable domain (outside the CDR3, taken from reference TRBV7-6 and TRBJ2-5): GAGVSQSPRYKVTKRGQDVALRCDPISGHVSLYWYRQALGQGPEFLTYFNYEAQQDKSGLPNDRFSAERPEGSISTLTIQRTEQRDSAMYRCASSLKLPGSGETQYFGPGTRLLVL.

V is TRBV4-1 and J is TRBJ2-2; 11 bases fit TRBD2. The CDR3 runs to 17 residues. The germline V gene encodes CDR1 MGHRA and CDR2 YSYEKL. The V segment lost 7 bases and the J segment 6 bases; nucleotides outside the gene matches: 13. The chain's CDR3 is CASTLVIAGGLPGELFF. Here the CDR3 DNA reads TGCGCCAGCACCCTAGTGATAGCGGGAGGGTTACCCGGGGAGCTGTTTTTT.

In its sample, this clonotype was seen a few times. This rearrangement joins TRBV12-3 or TRBV12-4 to TRBJ2-2; 8 nucleotides agree with TRBD1. J was trimmed by 9 bases and V by 7 bases; bases with no gene match: 13. This CDR3 is built from 15 residues. CDR3 protein: CASILPGQGVRELFF. In DNA, the CDR3 is TGTGCCAGCATTCTCCCCGGACAGGGTGTCCGGGAGCTGTTTTTT.